This T cell receptor (beta chain) came from a study of T cells after somatic rescue of genetic block. The table came from immunoSEQ multiplex PCR; TCRdb's copy has only in-frame clones and leaves some out. The sample gives 9,500 to 15,000 clones, around 71% of which show up once; about 12% is in the top ten. CDR3 length: 17 amino acids. From germline, CDR1 is MDHEN and CDR2 SYDVKM. Losses at the gene ends were 5 bases for V and 12 bases for J; bases not matched to a gene: 24. Sequencing was done on a sample of peripheral blood mononuclear cells (PBMCs). The receptor's source is a boy between 10 and 17 years old. The chain links TRBV28 to TRBJ2-7; 8 nucleotides line up with TRBD1. CDR3 in amino acids: CASSPLTLRDRLPGGYF. The CDR3 DNA is TGTGCCAGCAGTCCTCTAACCCTCCGGGACAGGCTACCCGGGGGGTACTTC.